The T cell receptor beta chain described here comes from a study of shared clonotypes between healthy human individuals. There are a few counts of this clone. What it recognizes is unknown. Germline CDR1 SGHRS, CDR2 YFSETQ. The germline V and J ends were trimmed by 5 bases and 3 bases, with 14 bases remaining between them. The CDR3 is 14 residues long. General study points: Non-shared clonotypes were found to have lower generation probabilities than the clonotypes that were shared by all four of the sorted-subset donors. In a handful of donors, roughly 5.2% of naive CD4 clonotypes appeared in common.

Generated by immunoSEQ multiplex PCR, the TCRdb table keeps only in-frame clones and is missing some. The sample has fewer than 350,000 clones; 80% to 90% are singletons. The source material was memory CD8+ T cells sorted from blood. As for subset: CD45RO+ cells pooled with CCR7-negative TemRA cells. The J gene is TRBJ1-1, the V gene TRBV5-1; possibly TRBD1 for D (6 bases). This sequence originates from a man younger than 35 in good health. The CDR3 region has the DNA TGCGCCAGCAGTTGGGGGGCTGGTTACACTGAAGCTTTCTTT. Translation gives CASSWGAGYTEAFF.